These 25 T cell receptor beta chains were all obtained from the same sample, sequenced in a study of T cells in Graves' hyperthyroidism and ophthalmopathy. RNA transcripts provided the source from which TCR beta CDR3 regions were amplified. In the first-round RT-PCR of the TCR CDR3, the HTBI primer set was used. TCRdb re-called the multiplex PCR reads with MiXCR, one entry per CDR3 protein. The sample has roughly 300,000 distinct CDR3 sequences, over 15% seen once; the top ten hold about 53%. The specimen was blood. The receptors were gathered from a woman aged 45-60 years with Graves' hyperthyroidism.

This clonotype appeared many times. The chain links TRBV12-3 or TRBV12-4 to TRBJ1-2, with D hard to call. This CDR3 spans 13 amino acids. Trimming pared 6 bases from V and 8 bases from J, leaving 16 bases between. CDR3 protein: CASSYGPTKGYTF. The CDR3 coding sequence is TGTGCCAGCAGCTACGGACCTACAAAAGGCTACACCTTC.

This clonotype was observed at least ten times. The V and J genes are TRBV2 and TRBJ1-2; TRBD1 matches 7 bases. Looked up from germline, CDR1 is SNHLY and CDR2 is FYNNEI. The length of the CDR3 is 13 residues. Germline trimming cut 5 bases from V and 6 bases from J; bases unmatched to any gene: 6. The CDR3 here is CASSRQGSDGYTF. In DNA, the CDR3 is TGTGCCAGCAGTCGACAGGGATCTGATGGCTACACCTTC.

This clonotype was observed at least ten times. V usage is TRBV6-2 or TRBV6-3 and J usage is TRBJ2-7; no definite D call. Trimming removed 0 bases from V and 1 base from J, with 13 bases in between. Germline V gene data show CDR1 as MNHEY and CDR2 as SVGEGT. The length of the CDR3 is 16 residues. CDR3 nucleotide sequence: TGTGCCAGCAGTTACTCGTATCCGACGGTGTCCTACGAGCAGTACTTC. Encoded protein: CASSYSYPTVSYEQYF.

This rearrangement joins TRBV2 to TRBJ2-7; TRBD2 agrees at 9 bases. The J segment lost 1 base and the V segment lost 6 bases, leaving 7 bases of the junction unmatched. In germline, CDR1 is SNHLY, CDR2 FYNNEI. The CDR3 runs to 15 residues. CDR3 sequence (DNA): TGTGCCAGCAGAGGAGCTAGCGGGATATCCTACGAGCAGTACTTC. As protein: CASRGASGISYEQYF. Full variable domain (rest looked up from reference TRBV2 and TRBJ2-7): EPEVTQTPSHQVTQMGQEVILRCVPISNHLYFYWYRQILGQKVEFLVSFYNNEISEKSEIFDDQFSVERPDGSNFTLKIRSTKLEDSAMYFCASRGASGISYEQYFGPGTRLTVT.

V and J are TRBV30 and TRBJ1-5, with 8 bases lining up with TRBD1. The CDR3 covers 15 residues. Losses at the gene ends were 2 bases for V and 3 bases for J; bases not matched to a gene: 6. In germline, CDR1 is GTSNPN, CDR2 SVGIG (reference sequence). The DNA for the CDR3 is TGTGCCTGGAGTCCCCGGGACAGGAACAATCAGCCCCAGCATTTT. It codes for CAWSPRDRNNQPQHF.

V usage is TRBV20-1 and J usage is TRBJ2-7; 7 nucleotides align to TRBD2. CDR1 DFQATT and CDR2 SNEGSKA come from the germline V gene (reference sequence). Trimming at V came to 1 base and at J to 3 bases, leaving 3 bases not matched to a gene. This CDR3 has 13 amino acids. CDR3 loop: CSARGGGFYEQYF. CDR3 nucleotide sequence: TGCAGTGCTAGAGGGGGGGGATTCTACGAGCAGTACTTC.

This rearrangement joins TRBV24-1 to TRBJ2-1, with 7 bases fitting TRBD2. Losses at the gene ends were 7 bases for V and 0 bases for J; bases not matched to a gene: 2. Germline V gives CDR1 KGHDR, CDR2 SFDVKD. CDR3 length equals 14 residues. CDR3 residues: CATSSSGSYNEQFF. The CDR3, as DNA: TGTGCCACCAGCTCTAGCGGCTCCTACAATGAGCAGTTCTTC.

This clonotype appeared a few times. This chain uses TRBV2 with TRBJ1-3; D is perhaps TRBD1 (6 bases). Between the trimmed V and J ends, which lost 2 bases and 4 bases, there was a span of 9 bases. In germline, CDR1 is SNHLY, CDR2 FYNNEI. CDR3 size: 14 residues. In DNA, the CDR3 is TGTGCCAGCAGTGAAAGTGGGACAGGAAACACCATATATTTT. It specifies CASSESGTGNTIYF.

This clonotype occurred a few times. The CDR3 loop reads CSVLAGSVKQYF. CDR3 bases: TGCAGCGTTCTAGCGGGGAGTGTGAAGCAGTACTTC. This chain joins TRBV29-1 and TRBJ2-7; 9 bases agree with TRBD2. V dropped 5 bases and J dropped 8; count of bases not matched to a gene: 7. The CDR3 is 12 amino acids. The V gene's germline CDR1 is SQVTM and CDR2 ANQGSEA.

This clonotype was counted between two and nine times. The V gene is TRBV7-9, the J gene TRBJ1-2; 7 nucleotides line up with TRBD1. Germline V lookup: CDR1 SEHNR, CDR2 FQNEAQ (reference sequence). Unmatched junction bases numbered 5, after V lost 4 bases and J lost 0 bases. This CDR3 region has 15 residues. The CDR3 DNA reads TGTGCCAGCAGCTCCGACAGGGCACCTAACTATGGCTACACCTTC. Translating gives CASSSDRAPNYGYTF.

Ten or more counts support this clonotype. V gene TRBV5-5 combines with J gene TRBJ1-1; D is perhaps TRBD1 (5 bases). CDR1 and CDR2 (germline): SGHKS, YYEKEE (reference sequence). Between the trimmed V and J ends, which lost 4 bases and 5 bases, there was a span of 12 bases. The CDR3 is 13 residues long. CDR3 sequence reads: CASSVPGGTEAFF. The DNA of the CDR3 is TGTGCCAGCAGCGTCCCCGGGGGGACTGAAGCTTTCTTT.

V usage is TRBV19 and J usage is TRBJ2-4; D may be TRBD1 or TRBD2 (5 bases each). Trimming removed 7 bases at V and 0 bases at J, with 13 bases between. This CDR3 comprises 15 residues. CDR1 is LNHDA, CDR2 SQIVND, per germline (reference sequence). In DNA form, the CDR3 reads TGTGCCAGTAAGGGGACGGAGCTAGCCAAAAACATTCAGTACTTC. Its protein product is CASKGTELAKNIQYF.

This clonotype has a handful of counts. The rearrangement joins TRBV3-1 to TRBJ2-7; D is perhaps TRBD2 (6 bases). This CDR3 region has 16 residues. Germline V gene sequence: CDR1 LGHDT, CDR2 YNNKEL (reference sequence). Trimming shortened V by 1 base and J by 0 bases, and 13 bases separated the two germline ends. The CDR3: CASSQVRRGHSYEQYF. As DNA, the CDR3 is TGTGCCAGCAGCCAAGTAAGGCGGGGTCACTCCTACGAGCAGTACTTC.

This clonotype has a count of ten or more. The chain uses TRBV12-3 or TRBV12-4 and TRBJ1-5, with no clear D. V lost 3 bases and J 3 bases, leaving 12 bases between the germline ends. The CDR3 length is 15 residues. CDR3 region: CASSLNRQANQPQHF. The CDR3 DNA sequence: TGTGCCAGCAGTTTGAATCGGCAGGCCAATCAGCCCCAGCATTTT.

This clonotype was observed many times. The chain is built from TRBV2 and TRBJ2-7; TRBD2 agrees at 13 bases. The CDR3 covers 19 residues. V lost 0 bases, J lost 0 bases, and 8 bases stayed unmatched. CDR1 SNHLY and CDR2 FYNNEI come from the germline V gene. CDR3: CASSEAVRLAGGLSYEQYF. As DNA, the CDR3 is TGTGCCAGCAGTGAAGCAGTAAGACTAGCGGGAGGTCTCTCCTACGAGCAGTACTTC.

The J gene is TRBJ1-5, the V gene TRBV6-1, with D unclear. From germline, CDR1 is MNHNS and CDR2 SASEGT. The V gene lost 5 bases and the J gene lost 3 bases, with 8 bases spanning the gap. CDR3 length: 13 residues. CDR3 in amino acids: CASSRLINQPQHF. In DNA, the CDR3 is TGTGCCAGCAGTCGACTGATCAATCAGCCCCAGCATTTT.

This clonotype was seen many times. The chain uses TRBV4-1 and TRBJ2-3; 9 bases are a match to TRBD2. The CDR3 consists of 19 residues. Germline trimming cut 0 bases from V and 0 bases from J; bases unmatched to any gene: 10. The germline gives CDR1 MGHRA, CDR2 YSYEKL. CDR3 DNA sequence: TGCGCCAGCAGCCAAGATCAAGTTAGCGGGAGTTGGAGCACAGATACGCAGTATTTT. Amino acid sequence: CASSQDQVSGSWSTDTQYF.

The sample holds a few counts of this clonotype. This chain uses TRBV12-3 or TRBV12-4 with TRBJ1-5, with D maybe TRBD1 (5 bases). The CDR3 runs 13 residues. The V end was cut by 5 bases, the J end by 3 bases, with 8 bases between. The CDR3 DNA reads as TGTGCCAGCAGTCCCGGACACAATCAGCCCCAGCATTTT. Translated, it gives CASSPGHNQPQHF.

This clonotype was picked up a small number of times. The CDR3, as DNA: TGTGCCAGCAGCTCCGCCTCGGGGGGAGAGACCCAGTACTTC. It encodes CASSSASGGETQYF. This sequence joins TRBV5-4 and TRBJ2-5; 7 nucleotides match TRBD2. The V segment lost 3 bases and the J segment 4 bases; nucleotides outside the gene matches: 6. This CDR3 spans 14 amino acids. Germline V lookup: CDR1 SGHNT, CDR2 YYREEE (reference sequence).

The chain employs TRBV6-2 or TRBV6-3 and TRBJ1-5; 8 bases line up with TRBD1. The CDR3 loop spans 15 amino acids. J was trimmed by 1 base and V by 5 bases; bases with no gene match: 4. CDR1 and CDR2 from the germline V gene are MNHEY and SVGEGT. The CDR3, as DNA: TGTGCCAGCAGTAACGGACAGGGCAGCAATCAGCCCCAGCATTTT. The encoded protein is CASSNGQGSNQPQHF.

This clonotype was counted only a few times. This rearrangement joins TRBV10-3 to TRBJ1-5; a possible D gene is TRBD1 (5 bases). Trimming removed 4 bases from V and 6 bases from J, with 13 bases in between. The germline V gene encodes CDR1 ENHRY and CDR2 SYGVKD. The CDR3 totals 14 residues. CDR3 DNA sequence: TGTGCCATCAGTGGGGGCAGGGTTGGTCAGCCCCAGCATTTT. Its translation: CAISGGRVGQPQHF.

This clonotype was observed a few times. DNA of the CDR3: TGCAGTGCTCAGGACGGAAATCTGGATGAGCAGTTCTTC. This sequence encodes CSAQDGNLDEQFF. The chain employs TRBV20-1 and TRBJ2-1, with unresolved D. CDR1 and CDR2 (germline): DFQATT, SNEGSKA (reference sequence). Between the trimmed V and J ends, which lost 5 bases and 8 bases, there was a span of 16 bases. The CDR3 runs to 13 residues.

This clonotype has more than one count but fewer than ten. V and J are TRBV5-1 and TRBJ2-7, with 9 bases matching TRBD1. The J segment lost 6 bases and the V segment lost 0 bases, leaving 10 bases of the junction unmatched. Germline V gene sequence: CDR1 SGHRS, CDR2 YFSETQ. CDR3 size: 16 residues. CDR3 nucleotides: TGCGCCAGCAGCTTGGTAGGGACAGGGACGGGCATCGAGCAGTACTTC. Its protein product is CASSLVGTGTGIEQYF.

This clonotype was recorded a few times. J is TRBJ2-3 and V is TRBV20-1; TRBD2 matches 8 bases. The CDR3 length is 15 residues. The trim removed 3 bases at V and 2 bases at J, leaving 7 bases unmatched. Germline V gene lookup returns CDR1 DFQATT and CDR2 SNEGSKA (reference sequence). The CDR3, as DNA: TGCAGTGCTAGCCTAACTAGCGGACTCACAGATACGCAGTATTTT. This gives the protein CSASLTSGLTDTQYF.

This chain links TRBV30 with TRBJ1-1; D is uncertain. Trimming took 5 bases from V and 0 from J, leaving 7 bases between them. Germline V lookup: CDR1 GTSNPN, CDR2 SVGIG (reference sequence). The CDR3 is 12 residues long. CDR3: CAWDYMNTEAFF. The CDR3 DNA is TGTGCCTGGGACTACATGAACACTGAAGCTTTCTTT.